This T cell receptor (beta chain) appears in the sequencing data of a study of blood T cell repertoires in COVID-19. Study context: From the United States, Italy and Spain came samples of acute and convalescent COVID-19. T cells, B-cell-depleted T cells, or PBMCs provided the cDNA or gDNA that served as material.

In the study's own analysis: Counts of nucleated cells, estimated from reference gene primer amplification, were obtained. Assay used: immunoSEQ multiplex PCR; TCRdb lists only in-frame clones, some missing. V and J calls and clone size are those listed in that table; D and trimming were worked out from the DNA. The table shows over 85,000 clones, with approximately 90% occurring only once. There are 13 residues in the CDR3. V lost 3 bases, J lost 4 bases, and 9 bases lay in between. CDR1 is LNHDA and CDR2 is SQIVND in the germline V gene (reference sequence). While infection was still active, Seattle patients were enrolled and then followed longitudinally. This clone has a single count.

The specimen was peripheral blood. The clonotype originates from a human donor with COVID-19, enrolled during active disease. The donor label of this sample is uncertain. The chain links TRBV19 to TRBJ2-5; no clear D. CDR3 protein: CASSIRHAETQYF. The CDR3 DNA reads TGTGCCAGTAGTATTCGACATGCAGAGACCCAGTACTTC.